This TCR beta chain was obtained from a study of control samples from healthy donors and cancer patients. TCRdb keeps only in-frame clones here, not all; method: immunoSEQ multiplex PCR. The table records 130,000 or so clones, about nine tenths of them present only once. The CDR3 length is 13 residues. The V and J ends lost 5 bases and 4 bases respectively, with 9 bases between them. Germline CDR1 reads SGHTA; CDR2 reads FQGTGA. The chain links TRBV7-3 to TRBJ2-1; perhaps TRBD1 as D (5 bases). The origin of this receptor is a middle-aged man in good health. Input material: blood. The CDR3 is CASSPGNYNEQFF. CDR3 DNA: TGTGCCAGCAGCCCAGGGAATTACAATGAGCAGTTCTTC. Supplemented by reference TRBV7-3 and TRBJ2-1, the full variable domain reads GAGVSQTPSNKVTEKGKYVELRCDPISGHTALYWYRQSLGQGPEFLIYFQGTGAADDSGLPNDRFFAVRPEGSVSTLKIQRTERGDSAVYLCASSPGNYNEQFFGPGTRLTVL.